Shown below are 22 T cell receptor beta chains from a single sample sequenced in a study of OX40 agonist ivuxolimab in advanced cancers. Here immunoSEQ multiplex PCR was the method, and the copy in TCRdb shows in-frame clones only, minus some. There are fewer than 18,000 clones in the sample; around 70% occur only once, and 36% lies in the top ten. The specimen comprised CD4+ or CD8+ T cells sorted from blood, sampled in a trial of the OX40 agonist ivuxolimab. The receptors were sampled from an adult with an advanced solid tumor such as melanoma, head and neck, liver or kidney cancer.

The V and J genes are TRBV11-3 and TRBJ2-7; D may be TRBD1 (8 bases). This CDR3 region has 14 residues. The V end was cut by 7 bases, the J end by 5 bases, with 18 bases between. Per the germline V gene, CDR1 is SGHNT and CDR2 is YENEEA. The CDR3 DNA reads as TGTGCCAGCACCCAGGACAGGGAGGGGGACGAGCAGTACTTC. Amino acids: CASTQDREGDEQYF.

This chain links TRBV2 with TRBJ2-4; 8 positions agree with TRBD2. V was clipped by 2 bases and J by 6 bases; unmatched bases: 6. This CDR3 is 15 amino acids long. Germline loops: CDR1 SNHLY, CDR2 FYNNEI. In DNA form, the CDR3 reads TGTGCCAGCAGTGAAATGAGTAGCGGGACAAACATTCAGTACTTC. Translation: CASSEMSSGTNIQYF.

The CDR3 DNA follows: TGTGCCAGCAGCTTAGAGGGGTATGAGCAGTTCTTC. It yields the protein CASSLEGYEQFF. This sequence joins TRBV11-3 and TRBJ2-1; unclear D gene. Per germline, CDR1 SGHNT and CDR2 YENEEA. Trimming cost V 0 bases and J 8 bases, with 5 bases left between them. This CDR3 region has 12 residues.

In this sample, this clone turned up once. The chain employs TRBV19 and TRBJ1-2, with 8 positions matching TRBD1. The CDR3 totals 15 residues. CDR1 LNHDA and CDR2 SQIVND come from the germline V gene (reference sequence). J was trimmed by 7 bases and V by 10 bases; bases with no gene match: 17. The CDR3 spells CATAPLRGPAAGYTF. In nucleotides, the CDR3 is TGTGCCACCGCGCCGCTCAGGGGGCCAGCGGCTGGCTACACCTTC.

The CDR3 sequence: CASSQGTGYEQYF. The CDR3 coding sequence is TGTGCCAGCAGTCAAGGGACAGGGTACGAGCAGTACTTC. The rearrangement uses TRBV28 and TRBJ2-7; 9 bases are shared with TRBD1. Germline CDR1 MDHEN, CDR2 SYDVKM. V gave up 5 bases and J gave up 4 bases; unmatched junction bases: 3. The CDR3 contains 13 residues.

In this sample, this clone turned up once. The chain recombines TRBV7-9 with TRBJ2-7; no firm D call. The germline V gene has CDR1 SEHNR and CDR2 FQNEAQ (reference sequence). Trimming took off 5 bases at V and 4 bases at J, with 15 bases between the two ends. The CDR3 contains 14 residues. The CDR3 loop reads CASSAPLRKYEQYF. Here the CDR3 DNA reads TGTGCCAGCAGCGCACCCCTGAGAAAGTACGAGCAGTACTTC.

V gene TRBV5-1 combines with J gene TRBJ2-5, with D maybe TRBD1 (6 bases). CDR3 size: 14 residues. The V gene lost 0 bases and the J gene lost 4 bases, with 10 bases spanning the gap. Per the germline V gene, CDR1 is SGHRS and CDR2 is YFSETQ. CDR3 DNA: TGCGCCAGCAGCTTGGCTGGGGGCGGAGAGACCCAGTACTTC. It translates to CASSLAGGGETQYF.

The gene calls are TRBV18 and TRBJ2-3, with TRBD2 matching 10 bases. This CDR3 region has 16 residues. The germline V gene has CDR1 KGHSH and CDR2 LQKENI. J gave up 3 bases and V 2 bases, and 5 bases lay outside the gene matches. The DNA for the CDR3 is TGTGCCAGCTCACCATTCCCTAGCGGGAGAACAGATACGCAGTATTTT. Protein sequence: CASSPFPSGRTDTQYF.

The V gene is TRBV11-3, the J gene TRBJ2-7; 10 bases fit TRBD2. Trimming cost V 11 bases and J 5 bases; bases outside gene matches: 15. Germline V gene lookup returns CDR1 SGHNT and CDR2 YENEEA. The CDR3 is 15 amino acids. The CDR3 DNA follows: TGTGCCGGGCAAGGTTTAGCGGGAGGTTCCCACGAGCAGTACTTC. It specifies CAGQGLAGGSHEQYF.

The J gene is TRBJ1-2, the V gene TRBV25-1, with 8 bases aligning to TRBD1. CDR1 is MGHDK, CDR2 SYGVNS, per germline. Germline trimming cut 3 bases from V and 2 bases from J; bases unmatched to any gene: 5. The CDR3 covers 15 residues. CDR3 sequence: CASSDPGGTNYGYTF. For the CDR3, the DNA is TGTGCCAGCAGTGACCCAGGGGGCACGAACTATGGCTACACCTTC.

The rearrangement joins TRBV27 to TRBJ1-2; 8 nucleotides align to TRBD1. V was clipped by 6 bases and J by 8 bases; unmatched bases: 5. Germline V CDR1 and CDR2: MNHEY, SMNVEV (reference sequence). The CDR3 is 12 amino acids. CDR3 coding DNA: TGTGCCAGCAGAGGACAGGGTTGGGGCTACACCTTC. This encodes CASRGQGWGYTF.

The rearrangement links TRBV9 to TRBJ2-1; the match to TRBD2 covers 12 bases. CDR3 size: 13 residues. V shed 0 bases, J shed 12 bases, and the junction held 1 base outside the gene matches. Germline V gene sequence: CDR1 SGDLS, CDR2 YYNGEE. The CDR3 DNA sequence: TGTGCCAGCAGCGTAGCTAGCGGGAGGGCGCAGTTCTTC. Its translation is CASSVASGRAQFF.

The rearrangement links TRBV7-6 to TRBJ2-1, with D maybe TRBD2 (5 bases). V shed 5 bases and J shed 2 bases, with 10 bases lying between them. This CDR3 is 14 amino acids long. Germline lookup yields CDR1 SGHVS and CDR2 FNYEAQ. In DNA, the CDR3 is TGTGCCAGCAGCCCTTTTAGCGCCTACAATGAGCAGTTCTTC. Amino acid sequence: CASSPFSAYNEQFF.

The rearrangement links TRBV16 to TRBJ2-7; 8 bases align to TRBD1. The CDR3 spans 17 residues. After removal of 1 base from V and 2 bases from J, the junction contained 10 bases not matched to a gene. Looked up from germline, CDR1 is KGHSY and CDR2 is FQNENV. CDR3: CASSQLVGQGSAYEQYF. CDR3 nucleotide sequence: TGTGCCAGCAGCCAATTGGTCGGACAGGGCAGCGCCTACGAGCAGTACTTC.

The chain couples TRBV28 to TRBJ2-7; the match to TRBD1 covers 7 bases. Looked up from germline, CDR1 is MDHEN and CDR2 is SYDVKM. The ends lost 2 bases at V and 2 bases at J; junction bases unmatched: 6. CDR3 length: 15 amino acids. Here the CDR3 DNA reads TGTGCCAGCAGTTTAGTGGCAGGGGGACCCTACGAGCAGTACTTC. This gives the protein CASSLVAGGPYEQYF. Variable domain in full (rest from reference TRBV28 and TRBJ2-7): DVKVTQSSRYLVKRTGEKVFLECVQDMDHENMFWYRQDPGLGLRLIYFSYDVKMKEKGDIPEGYSVSREKKERFSLILESASTNQTSMYLCASSLVAGGPYEQYFGPGTRLTVT.

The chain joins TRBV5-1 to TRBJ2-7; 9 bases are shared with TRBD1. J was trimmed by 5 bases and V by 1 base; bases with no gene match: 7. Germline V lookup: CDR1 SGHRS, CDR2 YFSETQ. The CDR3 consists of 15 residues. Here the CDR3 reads CASSLRGTGMDEQYF. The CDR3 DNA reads TGCGCCAGCAGCTTGCGTGGGACAGGGATGGACGAGCAGTACTTC.

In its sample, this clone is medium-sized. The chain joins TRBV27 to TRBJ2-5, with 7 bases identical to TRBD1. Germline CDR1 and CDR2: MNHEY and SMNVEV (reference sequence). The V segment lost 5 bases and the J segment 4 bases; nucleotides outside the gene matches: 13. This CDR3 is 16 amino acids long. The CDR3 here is CASSQPRVTGTETQYF. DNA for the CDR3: TGTGCCAGCAGTCAGCCCCGGGTGACAGGGACAGAGACCCAGTACTTC.

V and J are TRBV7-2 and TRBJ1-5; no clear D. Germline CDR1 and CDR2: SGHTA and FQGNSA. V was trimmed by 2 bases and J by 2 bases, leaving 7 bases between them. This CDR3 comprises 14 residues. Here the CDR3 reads CASSLIVGNQPQHF. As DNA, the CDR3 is TGTGCCAGCAGCTTAATTGTGGGCAATCAGCCCCAGCATTTT.

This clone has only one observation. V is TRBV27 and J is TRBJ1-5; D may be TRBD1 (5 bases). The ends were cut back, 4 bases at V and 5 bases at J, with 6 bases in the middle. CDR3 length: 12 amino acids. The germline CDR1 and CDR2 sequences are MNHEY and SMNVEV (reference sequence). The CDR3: CASSWGYQPQHF. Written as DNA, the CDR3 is TGTGCCAGCAGTTGGGGCTATCAGCCCCAGCATTTT.

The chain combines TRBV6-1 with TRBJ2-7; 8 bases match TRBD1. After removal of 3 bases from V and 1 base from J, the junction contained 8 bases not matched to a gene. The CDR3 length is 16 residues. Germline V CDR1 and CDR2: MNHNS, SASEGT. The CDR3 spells CASSDLRTGLSYEQYF. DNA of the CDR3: TGTGCCAGCAGTGACCTCCGGACAGGGTTATCCTACGAGCAGTACTTC.

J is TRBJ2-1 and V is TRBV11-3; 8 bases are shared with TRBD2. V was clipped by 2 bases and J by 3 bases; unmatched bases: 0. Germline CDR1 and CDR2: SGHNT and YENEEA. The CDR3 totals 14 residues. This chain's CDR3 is CASSLTSGYNEQFF. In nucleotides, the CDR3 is TGTGCCAGCAGCTTAACTAGCGGCTACAATGAGCAGTTCTTC.

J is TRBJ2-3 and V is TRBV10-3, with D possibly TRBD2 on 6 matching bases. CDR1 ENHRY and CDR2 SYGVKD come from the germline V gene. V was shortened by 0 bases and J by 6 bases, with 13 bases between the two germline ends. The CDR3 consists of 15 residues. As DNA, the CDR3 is TGTGCCATCAGTGAGTCGCTGGCGGGGATCGATACGCAGTATTTT. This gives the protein CAISESLAGIDTQYF.